This TCR beta chain was identified during a study of naive and memory T cell subsets. CD4+ T cell IFNgamma after overnight CMV lysate exposure gave donor CMV status. Two oligonucleotides, mixed equimolar, formed the beta constant-region primer covering TRBC1 and TRBC2. Four rounds of PCR amplified the ligated cDNA using nested alpha and beta constant-region primers plus SP2. From the UMI-ligation and nested PCR reads, TCRdb called clonotypes with MiXCR, one entry per CDR3 protein. The data contain roughly 130,000 distinct CDR3 sequences, about 36% of them singletons. CDR3 length: 13 residues. The V end was cut by 2 bases, the J end by 4 bases, with 8 bases between. Per germline, CDR1 SGHAT and CDR2 FQNNGV.

This chain uses TRBV11-2 with TRBJ1-1, with D unclear. The TCR was taken from a human donor in good health. What was sequenced was central memory CD4+ T cells from blood. Written as DNA, the CDR3 is TGTGCCAGCAGCTTAAGTAGGGCCACTGAAGCTTTCTTT. This sequence encodes CASSLSRATEAFF.